The source of this T cell receptor beta chain is a study of T cells in Graves' hyperthyroidism and ophthalmopathy. This clonotype came up many times. Newly diagnosed hyperthyroidism patients aged 18 to 65 years had disease lasting under 2 months. Amplification of TCR beta CDR3 regions used RNA as the template. The HTBI set primed first-round TCR CDR3 RT-PCR. One entry per CDR3 protein results from TCRdb running MiXCR on the multiplex PCR reads. The profile shows over 450,000 distinct CDR3 sequences, approximately 15% of them singletons. The CDR3 totals 16 residues. Trimming cost V 11 bases and J 0 bases, with 19 bases left between them. Germline CDR1 and CDR2: MNHNS and SASEGT.

The chain is built from TRBV6-1 and TRBJ2-2; D is tentatively TRBD1 or TRBD2 (5 bases each). This clonotype was obtained from a woman aged 18-30 years with Graves' hyperthyroidism. The sequenced material came from blood. The CDR3 region has the DNA TGTGCCGCCTGCCGGGACCTCGGGGCGAACACCGGGGAGCTGTTTTTT. Translated, it gives CAACRDLGANTGELFF.